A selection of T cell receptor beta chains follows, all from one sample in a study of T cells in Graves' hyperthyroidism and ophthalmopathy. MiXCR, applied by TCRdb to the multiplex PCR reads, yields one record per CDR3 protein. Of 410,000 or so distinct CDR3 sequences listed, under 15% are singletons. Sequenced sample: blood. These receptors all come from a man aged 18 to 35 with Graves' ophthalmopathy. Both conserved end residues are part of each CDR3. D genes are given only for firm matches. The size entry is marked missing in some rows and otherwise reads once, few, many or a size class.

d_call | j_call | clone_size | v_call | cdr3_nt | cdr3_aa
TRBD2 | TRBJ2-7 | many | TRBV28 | TGTGCCAGCAGTTACCCTGGACTAGTATTCGAGCAGTACTTC | CASSYPGLVFEQYF
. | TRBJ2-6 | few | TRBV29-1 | TGCAGCGTTGAAGTGGGCTACTCTGGGGCCAACGTCCTGACTTTC | CSVEVGYSGANVLTF
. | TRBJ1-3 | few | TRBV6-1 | TGTGCCAGCAGTGAAGGGGGTCCTGGAAACACCATATATTTT | CASSEGGPGNTIYF
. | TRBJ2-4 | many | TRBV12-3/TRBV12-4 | TGTGCCAGCAGTCCTCGGGACTTGGACAAACGTTTAGCCAAAAACATTCAGTACTTC | CASSPRDLDKRLAKNIQYF
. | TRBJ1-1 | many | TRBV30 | TGTGCCTGGGGAACAGGTTCCACTGAAGCTTTCTTT | CAWGTGSTEAFF
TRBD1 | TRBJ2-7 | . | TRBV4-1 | TGCGCCAGCAGCCAGGGTACGGGACAGGTGCTTTCCGAGCAGTACTTC | CASSQGTGQVLSEQYF
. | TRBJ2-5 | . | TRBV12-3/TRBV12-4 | TGTGCCAGCAGGAGGGACGAAGAGACCCAGTACTTC | CASRRDEETQYF
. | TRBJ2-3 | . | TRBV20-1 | TGCAGTGCTAGGGCTTGGGACCCCGCTGATACGCAGTATTTT | CSARAWDPADTQYF
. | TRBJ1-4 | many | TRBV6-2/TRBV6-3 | TGTGCCAGCAGTTCCTACCTTCCATCTAATGAAAAACTGTTTTTT | CASSSYLPSNEKLFF
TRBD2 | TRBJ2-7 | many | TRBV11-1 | TGTGCCAGCAGCCCGACTAGCGGGGCCTACGAGCAGTACTTC | CASSPTSGAYEQYF
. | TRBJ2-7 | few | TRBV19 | TGTGCCAGTAGTATAGGAGGGGAAGTCTCCTCCTACGAGCAGTACTTC | CASSIGGEVSSYEQYF
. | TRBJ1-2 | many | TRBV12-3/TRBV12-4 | TGTGCCAGCAGTTCGGGACCGCTTTCCAGCTACACCTTC | CASSSGPLSSYTF
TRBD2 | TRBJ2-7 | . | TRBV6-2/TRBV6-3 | TGTGCCAGCAGCCCCGGGACTAGCGTCTACGAGCAGTACTTC | CASSPGTSVYEQYF
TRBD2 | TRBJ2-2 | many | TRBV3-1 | TGTGCCAGCAGCCAACTAGCGGGAGTGAACACCGGGGAGCTGTTTTTT | CASSQLAGVNTGELFF
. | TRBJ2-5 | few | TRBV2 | TGTGCCATTCCGGCAGGGCCCCAGGGAGAGACCCAGTACTTC | CAIPAGPQGETQYF
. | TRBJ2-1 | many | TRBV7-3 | TGTGCCAGCAGCTTAGCAGGGGGCGGGGGCTACAATGAGCAGTTCTTC | CASSLAGGGGYNEQFF
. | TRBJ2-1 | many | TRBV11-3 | TGTGCCAGCACCCCGTGGACAGCGGACAATGAGCAGTTCTTC | CASTPWTADNEQFF
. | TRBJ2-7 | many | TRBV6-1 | TGTGCCAGCAAGGTCCGGGGGTTCTACGAGCAGTACTTC | CASKVRGFYEQYF
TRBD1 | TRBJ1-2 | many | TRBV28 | TGTGCCAGCAGCCTGACAGGGTACTATGGCTACACCTTC | CASSLTGYYGYTF
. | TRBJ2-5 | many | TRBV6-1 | TGTGCCAGACGAGAGCAGGAGACCCAGTACTTC | CARREQETQYF
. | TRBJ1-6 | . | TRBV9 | TGTGCCAGCAGCCCACAGGAGGGCGGCGGGTCACCCCTCCACTTT | CASSPQEGGGSPLHF
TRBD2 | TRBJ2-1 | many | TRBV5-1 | TGCGCCAGCAGCTTGAGTTGGGCTAGCGGGAGTGATGAGCAGTTCTTC | CASSLSWASGSDEQFF
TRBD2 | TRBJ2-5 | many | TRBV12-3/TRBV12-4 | TGTGCCAGCAGCCGGACTAGCGGGGGGCCGGAGCAAGAGACCCAGTACTTC | CASSRTSGGPEQETQYF
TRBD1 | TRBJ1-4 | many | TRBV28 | TGTGCCAGCAGTCCCCCACAGGGGGGTGAAAAACTGTTTTTT | CASSPPQGGEKLFF
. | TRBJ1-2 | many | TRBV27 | TGTGCCAGCAGTAAAGGTGGCAATATCGGCTATGGCTACACCTTC | CASSKGGNIGYGYTF
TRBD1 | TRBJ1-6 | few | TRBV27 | TGTGCCAGCAGTCCGACTCCGACAGGGACTTATTCACCCCTCCACTTT | CASSPTPTGTYSPLHF
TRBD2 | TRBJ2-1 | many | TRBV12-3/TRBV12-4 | TGTGCCAGCAGTCCAACAATAGCGGGAGTACGCAATGAGCAGTTCTTC | CASSPTIAGVRNEQFF
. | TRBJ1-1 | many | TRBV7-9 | TGTGCCAGCAGCTTAGTGCCCTCGGGGTCTGAAGCTTTCTTT | CASSLVPSGSEAFF
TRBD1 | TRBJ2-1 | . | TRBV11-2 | TGTGCCAGCAGCACCTGGACAGGGAGCTCCTACAATGAGCAGTTCTTC | CASSTWTGSSYNEQFF
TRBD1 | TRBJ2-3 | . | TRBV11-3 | TGTGCCAGCAGCCCCGGGACAGGGGACGAGCGGGGGCCCAGCACAGATACGCAGTATTTT | CASSPGTGDERGPSTDTQYF
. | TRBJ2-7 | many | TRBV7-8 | TGTGCCAGCAGCTTAACGACAGGCGGAGTGTTCTACGAGCAGTACTTC | CASSLTTGGVFYEQYF
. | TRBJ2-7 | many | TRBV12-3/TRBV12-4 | TGTGCCAGCAGTCCGACCGGTCCTTTATACGAGCAGTACTTC | CASSPTGPLYEQYF
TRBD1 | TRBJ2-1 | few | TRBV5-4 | TGTGCCAGCAGGGAGGGGGGACAGGACAATGAGCAGTTCTTC | CASREGGQDNEQFF
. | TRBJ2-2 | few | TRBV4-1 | TGCGCCAGCAGCCAAGGAGGGCCGGGTCTCACCGGGGAGCTGTTTTTT | CASSQGGPGLTGELFF
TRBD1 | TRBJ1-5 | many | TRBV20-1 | TGCAGTGCTAGAGATTTAGGGCTTTGGACAGGAAGTATCAGCAATCAGCCCCAGCATTTT | CSARDLGLWTGSISNQPQHF
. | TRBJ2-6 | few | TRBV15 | TGTGCCACCAGCCCAGACCCGACCCGCTCTGGGGCCAACGTCCTGACTTTC | CATSPDPTRSGANVLTF
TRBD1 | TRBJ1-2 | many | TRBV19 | TGTGCCAGTAGGCTGACAGGGATCTATGGCTACACCTTC | CASRLTGIYGYTF
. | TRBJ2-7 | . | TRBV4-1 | TGCGCCAGCAGCAGGGACTTCACTTACGAGCAGTACTTC | CASSRDFTYEQYF
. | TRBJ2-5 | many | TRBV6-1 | TGTGCCAGCAGATCGGACTACAGGGTTGAGACCCAGTACTTC | CASRSDYRVETQYF
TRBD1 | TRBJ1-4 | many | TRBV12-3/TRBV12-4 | TGTGCCAGCAGTCCGGGACAGGCTGAAAAACTGTTTTTT | CASSPGQAEKLFF
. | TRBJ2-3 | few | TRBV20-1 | TGCAGTGCTAGAGGCGTCAGGGATGGGACAGATACGCAGTATTTT | CSARGVRDGTDTQYF
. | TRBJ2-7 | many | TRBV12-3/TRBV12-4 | TGTGCCAGCAGAGCGAGACTTGAACCATTCTACGAGCAGTACTTC | CASRARLEPFYEQYF
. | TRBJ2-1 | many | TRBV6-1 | TGTGCCAGCAGTTTGGAGGGGAGGACCTACAATGAGCAGTTCTTC | CASSLEGRTYNEQFF
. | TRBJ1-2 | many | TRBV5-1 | TGCGCCAGCACCCAAGGAGGGGACTACTATGGCTACACCTTC | CASTQGGDYYGYTF
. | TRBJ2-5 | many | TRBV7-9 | TGTGCCAGCAGTTTCATCTACCAAGAGACCCAGTACTTC | CASSFIYQETQYF
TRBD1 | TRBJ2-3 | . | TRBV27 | TGTGCCACAAGAACAGGGGGCGGCGCAGATACGCAGTATTTT | CATRTGGGADTQYF
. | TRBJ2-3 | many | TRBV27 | TGTGCCAGCAGTGGACGACAGAAGAGTACAGATACGCAGTATTTT | CASSGRQKSTDTQYF
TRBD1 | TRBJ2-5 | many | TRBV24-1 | TGTGCCACCAGTGATAGGACAGGAATGTACCAAGAGACCCAGTACTTC | CATSDRTGMYQETQYF
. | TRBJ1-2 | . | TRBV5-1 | TGCGCCAGCAGCTTGGCCGGGAAGCCTGGTAACTATGGCTACACCTTC | CASSLAGKPGNYGYTF
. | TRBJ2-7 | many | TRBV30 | TGTGCCTGGAGTGTACTCATATCCTACGAGCAGTACTTC | CAWSVLISYEQYF
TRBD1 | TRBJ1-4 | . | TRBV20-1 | TGCAGTGCAGCCGGGACAGGGTCAACTAATGAAAAACTGTTTTTT | CSAAGTGSTNEKLFF
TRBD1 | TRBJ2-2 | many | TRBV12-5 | TGTGCTAGTGGTTTTGTCCTTCAGGGGGCTTCTTTAGTTCCAAACAACACCGGGGAGCTGTTTTTT | CASGFVLQGASLVPNNTGELFF
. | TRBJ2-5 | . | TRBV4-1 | TGCGCCAGCAGCCAAGAAGGGGTCGAAGAGACCCAGTACTTC | CASSQEGVEETQYF
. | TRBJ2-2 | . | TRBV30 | TGTGCCTGGGGTCACGCAACCCTACGGGGAGACACCGGGGAGCTGTTTTTT | CAWGHATLRGDTGELFF